This T cell receptor beta chain was profiled in a study of blood T cell repertoires in COVID-19. This clone was picked up a small number of times. The method was immunoSEQ multiplex PCR; TCRdb's version includes in-frame clones alone and lacks a portion of them. The sample lists about 190,000 clones, around 84% seen once, with 4% to 5% in the top ten. CDR3 size: 14 residues. Germline CDR1 is SGHVS and CDR2 is FQNEAQ. V dropped 5 bases and J dropped 2 bases, with 10 bases sitting between them. Sequenced material: peripheral blood. This TCR came from a woman of 80 years or more with acute or convalescent COVID-19. The chain joins TRBV7-8 to TRBJ1-5; D is unresolved. The CDR3 here is CASSRDNGNQPQHF. CDR3 nucleotide sequence: TGTGCCAGCAGCCGAGACAACGGCAATCAGCCCCAGCATTTT.